This T cell receptor beta chain was obtained from a study of T cells in Graves' hyperthyroidism and ophthalmopathy (dated by TCRdb to the late 2010s). In terms of the full investigation: Peripheral blood was sampled at the time of initial diagnosis, prior to any treatment. TCR V-J signatures able to tell the groups apart were searched for in a discovery cohort of around 95 patients, of whom over 40 had Graves' ophthalmopathy and around 58 had stable Graves' hyperthyroidism. Whether ophthalmopathy could be predicted prospectively was tested in an independent validation cohort made up of approximately 19 hyperthyroidism patients plus 17 patients who later progressed to ophthalmopathy. The approximately 98 discovery patients were randomly divided into training and test sets at a 7:3 ratio. Thyroid tissue and blood T-cell repertoires from six or seven Graves' hyperthyroidism patients were also compared in the study. After sampling, hyperthyroidism patients received methimazole starting at 30 mg daily, and ophthalmopathy patients received high-dose intravenous methylprednisolone. TCR Vbeta CDR3 sequencing of 120 to 150 peripheral blood samples (around 45 ophthalmopathy, about 80 hyperthyroidism and 17 progressor patients) is reported in the paper.

Points on this clonotype: The target of this receptor is not known. The junction and the germline gene differ at one end; a read error may be behind it.

CDR1 is given as SGHDN and CDR2 as FVKESK, both from the germline V gene. The CDR3 covers 15 residues, taking in both the cysteine and the phenylalanine. Kept here is only the CDR3 DNA, which spans 45 bases and is read in frame from base 1. Here is what the overall study found, with its caveats: Sample size was not statistically predetermined, and blinding of investigators to group allocation was not performed. Ophthalmopathy was separated from stable hyperthyroidism by a 13 V-J signature model, with just over 85% sensitivity and about 81% specificity obtained in cross-validation and 80%/75% obtained in testing. In validation, the model predicted progression to ophthalmopathy a median of roughly 6.5 months before onset, with approximately 68% sensitivity and about 72% specificity. Most expanded thyroid clonotypes (frequency above 0.001) were also detected in blood, suggesting blood repertoires may reflect thyroid immune responses.

Ophthalmopathy patients had moderately to severely active disease, with a Clinical Activity Score of 3 or more, a NOSPECS grade of 4 or more, and a disease duration of less than 3 months. Any patient with an uncontrolled infection, another autoimmune disease, pregnancy or lactation was excluded. Diagnoses relied on clinical symptoms, serum thyroxine and TRAb, thyroid ultrasound and orbital computed tomography. PBMCs were isolated from 7.5 to 10 ml of fresh peripheral blood by Ficoll-Paque density gradient centrifugation. Total RNA was extracted with Trizol reagent, and quality was checked on an Agilent 2100 Bioanalyzer. Amplification of TCR beta CDR3 regions was carried out from RNA transcripts. For the first round of RT-PCR on the TCR CDR3, the HTBI primer set was used together with the Qiagen OneStep RT-PCR kit. The libraries were constructed in a second round of multiplex PCR and then size-selected and purified. Paired-end sequencing of the libraries was performed with 100 bp reads on an Illumina HiSeq2000. Regarding the original processing steps: SOAPnuke was used to process the raw data, removing reads that contained adapters or uncalled bases, had a mean Phred below 15, or lacked an exact match to the constant primer or identifier. High-quality paired reads were merged with COPE v1.2.5, and unique nucleotide sequences were defined as clonotypes. Clonotypes were aligned to IMGT TRBV, TRBD and TRBJ reference segments using MiTCR v1.1. Analysis was restricted to V-J combinations with a frequency above 0.0001, which covered 98% to 99.2% of repertoires. A TCS score was defined as the ratio between F50 (clonal expansion) and ExV (chaos), using BLOSUM62-based TCRdist between CDR3 peptides within each V-J. Welch's t-statistics and random forest reduced roughly 530 V-J features to 10 to 15, which were used in a naive Bayes classifier (R e1071). In-frame beta chains were kept once TCRdb had trimmed the public reads at Q25 with fastp and called clones with MiXCR. Rows merge per CDR3 protein into single entries with the most common DNA and genes. TCRdb's processing, not the authors' own work, is the source of the V and J calls. The sample records about half a million distinct CDR3 sequences, roughly a quarter of which are singletons. The ten largest clonotypes hold approximately 10% of the sample.

The chain joins TRBV14 to TRBJ2-5, and 8 junction bases match TRBD1. This clonotype was sampled from a woman in her twenties or thirties with Graves' ophthalmopathy. The specimen was blood. Read as DNA, the sequence is TGTGCCAGCAGCAAAGACGGGACAGGCCTAGAGACCCAGTACTTC. This yields the protein CASSKDGTGLETQYF.